This T cell receptor (beta chain) stems from a study of blood T cell repertoires in COVID-19. TCRdb's table, derived via immunoSEQ multiplex PCR, lists solely in-frame clones and lacks some. Of about 68,000 clones listed, 70% to 90% are singletons. Trimming at V came to 0 bases and at J to 7 bases, leaving 7 bases not matched to a gene. The length of the CDR3 is 15 residues. Per germline, CDR1 LNHNV and CDR2 YYDKDF (reference sequence). The sequenced sample consisted of peripheral blood. This chain joins TRBV15 and TRBJ2-3, with 7 positions matching TRBD1. The sequence derives from a man aged 45 to 65 with acute or convalescent COVID-19. CDR3 residues: CATSRDPTGSNTQYF. CDR3 nucleotides: TGTGCCACCAGCAGAGATCCGACAGGGTCAAATACGCAGTATTTT. Combining the CDR3 with reference TRBV15 and TRBJ2-3 gives the whole variable domain DAMVIQNPRYQVTQFGKPVTLSCSQTLNHNVMYWYQQKSSQAPKLLFHYYDKDFNNEADTPDNFQSRRPNTSFCFLDIRSPGLGDTAMYLCATSRDPTGSNTQYFGPGTRLTVL.